The rows below give T cell receptor beta chains drawn from one sample of a study of T-cell reconstitution after alpha-beta-depleted transplantation in children. From the PCR reads, TCRdb called clonotypes with MiXCR, one entry per CDR3 protein. The sample records about 76,000 distinct CDR3 sequences, 14% being singletons. This specimen consisted of PBMCs, mostly from graft donor cells, obtained 180 days after TCRalphabeta/CD19-depleted stem cell transplant. All receptors come from a male patient between 2 and 15 years old who had a stem cell transplant for acute lymphoblastic leukemia, so the T cells may come from the graft donor. Each CDR3 is given with its conserved first and last residue. Each record gives: CDR3 protein, CDR3 DNA, V gene, J gene, D gene, CDR3 length, clone size. The D gene is left open where the match is weak. Clone size is stated in some rows and not others, as once, few, many or a class when expanded.

CDR3aa: CASFRGVDTEAFF
CDR3nt: TGTGCCAGCTTTCGGGGGGTAGACACTGAAGCTTTCTTT
v_gene: TRBV6-1
j_gene: TRBJ1-1
d_gene: NA
len: 13
abundance: few

CDR3aa: CASMRGGHQFF
CDR3nt: TGTGCCAGCATGCGGGGGGGGCATCAGTTCTTC
v_gene: TRBV6-5
j_gene: TRBJ2-1
d_gene: TRBD2
len: 11
abundance: NA

CDR3aa: CASSLSTASGPYEQYF
CDR3nt: TGTGCCAGCAGTTTATCGACGGCTAGCGGCCCCTACGAGCAGTACTTC
v_gene: TRBV27
j_gene: TRBJ2-7
d_gene: TRBD2
len: 16
abundance: few

CDR3aa: CASRRSHNEQFF
CDR3nt: TGCGCCAGCAGGAGATCCCACAATGAGCAGTTCTTC
v_gene: TRBV5-1
j_gene: TRBJ2-1
d_gene: NA
len: 12
abundance: many

CDR3aa: CASSGLAGINEQYF
CDR3nt: TGTGCCAGCAGTGGACTAGCGGGCATCAACGAGCAGTACTTC
v_gene: TRBV6-1
j_gene: TRBJ2-7
d_gene: TRBD2
len: 14
abundance: few

CDR3aa: CASRRRPFPTFPFEAFF
CDR3nt: TGTGCCAGCCGGCGGAGGCCTTTCCCTACTTTCCCCTTTGAAGCTTTCTTT
v_gene: TRBV6-1
j_gene: TRBJ1-1
d_gene: NA
len: 17
abundance: NA

CDR3aa: CASSLTPGQAYYEQYF
CDR3nt: TGTGCCAGCAGCCTCACCCCCGGACAGGCGTACTACGAGCAGTACTTC
v_gene: TRBV7-8
j_gene: TRBJ2-7
d_gene: TRBD1
len: 16
abundance: NA

CDR3aa: CASSLKWGQGTYEQYF
CDR3nt: TGTGCCAGCAGCTTAAAGTGGGGACAGGGTACCTACGAGCAGTACTTC
v_gene: TRBV7-2
j_gene: TRBJ2-7
d_gene: TRBD1
len: 16
abundance: NA

CDR3aa: CASTGGLHYNSPLHF
CDR3nt: TGTGCCAGCACGGGAGGCCTCCACTATAATTCACCCCTCCACTTT
v_gene: TRBV25-1
j_gene: TRBJ1-6
d_gene: NA
len: 15
abundance: NA

CDR3aa: CASSSFTDTQYF
CDR3nt: TGTGCCAGCAGCTCGTTCACAGATACGCAGTATTTT
v_gene: TRBV7-2
j_gene: TRBJ2-3
d_gene: NA
len: 12
abundance: many

CDR3aa: CASSSPSRKETHYF
CDR3nt: TGTGCCAGCAGCTCCCCATCTAGAAAAGAGACCCATTACTTC
v_gene: TRBV7-2
j_gene: TRBJ2-5
d_gene: NA
len: 14
abundance: once

CDR3aa: CASSLPGLLSYEQYF
CDR3nt: TGTGCCAGCAGTTTACCGGGACTCCTCTCCTACGAGCAGTACTTC
v_gene: TRBV28
j_gene: TRBJ2-7
d_gene: NA
len: 15
abundance: few

CDR3aa: CASTAGREKLFF
CDR3nt: TGTGCCAGCACGGCGGGGAGAGAAAAACTGTTTTTT
v_gene: TRBV12-3/TRBV12-4
j_gene: TRBJ1-4
d_gene: NA
len: 12
abundance: many

CDR3aa: CASSLGRGSGANVLTF
CDR3nt: TGTGCCAGCAGTCTAGGAAGGGGCTCTGGGGCCAACGTCCTGACTTTC
v_gene: TRBV4-2
j_gene: TRBJ2-6
d_gene: NA
len: 16
abundance: many

CDR3aa: CSAMKETQYF
CDR3nt: TGCAGTGCCATGAAAGAGACCCAGTACTTC
v_gene: TRBV20-1
j_gene: TRBJ2-5
d_gene: NA
len: 10
abundance: many

CDR3aa: CSAGIIRTQYF
CDR3nt: TGCAGTGCTGGGATCATCCGGACCCAGTACTTC
v_gene: TRBV20-1
j_gene: TRBJ2-5
d_gene: NA
len: 11
abundance: many

CDR3aa: CSVEWRGDTGELFF
CDR3nt: TGCAGCGTTGAATGGAGGGGCGACACCGGGGAGCTGTTTTTT
v_gene: TRBV29-1
j_gene: TRBJ2-2
d_gene: NA
len: 14
abundance: many

CDR3aa: CASTYGSRGAYGYTF
CDR3nt: TGTGCCAGCACCTACGGGTCGCGTGGGGCCTATGGCTACACCTTC
v_gene: TRBV7-2
j_gene: TRBJ1-2
d_gene: NA
len: 15
abundance: few

CDR3aa: CASSLGITDTQYF
CDR3nt: TGTGCCAGCAGCTTGGGGATCACAGATACGCAGTATTTT
v_gene: TRBV7-9
j_gene: TRBJ2-3
d_gene: NA
len: 13
abundance: NA

CDR3aa: CASRTRAQNTEAFF
CDR3nt: TGCGCCAGCAGGACACGCGCCCAGAACACTGAAGCTTTCTTT
v_gene: TRBV5-1
j_gene: TRBJ1-1
d_gene: NA
len: 14
abundance: NA

CDR3aa: CASSQASGTRYYNEQFF
CDR3nt: TGTGCCAGCAGCCAAGCATCCGGGACTAGATACTACAATGAGCAGTTCTTC
v_gene: TRBV14
j_gene: TRBJ2-1
d_gene: TRBD2
len: 17
abundance: NA

CDR3aa: CSVSGAYEQYF
CDR3nt: TGCAGCGTCTCAGGGGCCTACGAGCAGTACTTC
v_gene: TRBV29-1
j_gene: TRBJ2-7
d_gene: NA
len: 11
abundance: few

CDR3aa: CATSDFTGGKNTGELFF
CDR3nt: TGTGCCACCAGTGATTTTACAGGGGGCAAGAACACCGGGGAGCTGTTTTTT
v_gene: TRBV24-1
j_gene: TRBJ2-2
d_gene: TRBD1
len: 17
abundance: few

CDR3aa: CASSIRYYGYTF
CDR3nt: TGTGCCAGCAGCATTCGGTACTATGGCTACACCTTC
v_gene: TRBV5-6
j_gene: TRBJ1-2
d_gene: NA
len: 12
abundance: few

CDR3aa: CASSPGTKGKNIQYF
CDR3nt: TGTGCCAGCAGCCCCGGGACCAAGGGCAAAAACATTCAGTACTTC
v_gene: TRBV28
j_gene: TRBJ2-4
d_gene: NA
len: 15
abundance: NA

CDR3aa: CAITTTGDPNTGELFF
CDR3nt: TGTGCCATCACCACCACAGGGGACCCGAACACCGGGGAGCTGTTTTTT
v_gene: TRBV10-3
j_gene: TRBJ2-2
d_gene: TRBD1
len: 16
abundance: NA

CDR3aa: CSASQGPNSPLHF
CDR3nt: TGCAGTGCTAGTCAGGGTCCGAATTCACCCCTCCACTTT
v_gene: TRBV20-1
j_gene: TRBJ1-6
d_gene: NA
len: 13
abundance: NA

CDR3aa: CASSEGAHEQFF
CDR3nt: TGTGCCAGCAGTGAAGGGGCCCATGAGCAGTTCTTC
v_gene: TRBV2
j_gene: TRBJ2-1
d_gene: NA
len: 12
abundance: few

CDR3aa: CAIRNSTANYGYTF
CDR3nt: TGTGCCATTAGGAACAGTACAGCTAACTATGGCTACACCTTC
v_gene: TRBV28
j_gene: TRBJ1-2
d_gene: NA
len: 14
abundance: NA

CDR3aa: CASSRGLSYEQYF
CDR3nt: TGTGCCAGCAGCCGCGGACTATCCTACGAGCAGTACTTC
v_gene: TRBV7-3
j_gene: TRBJ2-7
d_gene: NA
len: 13
abundance: few

CDR3aa: CASSEWTAEQYF
CDR3nt: TGTGCCAGCAGTGAATGGACAGCCGAGCAGTACTTC
v_gene: TRBV2
j_gene: TRBJ2-7
d_gene: NA
len: 12
abundance: few

CDR3aa: CAISEWGSRGSNEQFF
CDR3nt: TGTGCCATCAGTGAGTGGGGATCCCGGGGATCCAATGAGCAGTTCTTC
v_gene: TRBV10-3
j_gene: TRBJ2-1
d_gene: NA
len: 16
abundance: few

CDR3aa: CASSAYGSPWERLFF
CDR3nt: TGTGCCAGCAGCGCATACGGGTCCCCCTGGGAGAGACTGTTTTTT
v_gene: TRBV11-2
j_gene: TRBJ1-4
d_gene: NA
len: 15
abundance: few

CDR3aa: CASTSGSEAFF
CDR3nt: TGTGCCAGCACCTCCGGTTCTGAAGCTTTCTTT
v_gene: TRBV27
j_gene: TRBJ1-1
d_gene: NA
len: 11
abundance: few

CDR3aa: CSADEAGGELFF
CDR3nt: TGCAGTGCCGACGAGGCTGGCGGGGAGCTGTTTTTT
v_gene: TRBV20-1
j_gene: TRBJ2-2
d_gene: NA
len: 12
abundance: many

CDR3aa: CSVSWSYEQYF
CDR3nt: TGCAGCGTCTCTTGGTCCTACGAGCAGTACTTC
v_gene: TRBV29-1
j_gene: TRBJ2-7
d_gene: NA
len: 11
abundance: many

CDR3aa: CASSLQPEAQYF
CDR3nt: TGTGCCAGCAGCTTACAACCCGAGGCTCAGTACTTC
v_gene: TRBV7-6
j_gene: TRBJ2-5
d_gene: NA
len: 12
abundance: many

CDR3aa: CSAREQRGPFTDTQYF
CDR3nt: TGCAGTGCTAGAGAACAGCGGGGGCCCTTCACAGATACGCAGTATTTT
v_gene: TRBV20-1
j_gene: TRBJ2-3
d_gene: TRBD2
len: 16
abundance: few

CDR3aa: CASSLAGQGRNHEQYF
CDR3nt: TGTGCCAGCAGCTTAGCCGGACAGGGAAGAAACCACGAGCAGTACTTC
v_gene: TRBV7-2
j_gene: TRBJ2-7
d_gene: TRBD1
len: 16
abundance: NA

CDR3aa: CASSLGVPYLAPRPSYNSPLHF
CDR3nt: TGTGCCAGCAGCTTAGGGGTACCGTACCTGGCCCCACGGCCCTCCTATAATTCACCCCTCCACTTT
v_gene: TRBV11-3
j_gene: TRBJ1-6
d_gene: NA
len: 22
abundance: few

CDR3aa: CSTRPLVQIDEQYF
CDR3nt: TGCAGTACTAGACCACTAGTCCAGATTGACGAGCAGTACTTC
v_gene: TRBV20-1
j_gene: TRBJ2-7
d_gene: NA
len: 14
abundance: few

CDR3aa: CSARSGGEQFF
CDR3nt: TGCAGTGCTAGATCAGGCGGTGAGCAGTTCTTC
v_gene: TRBV20-1
j_gene: TRBJ2-1
d_gene: NA
len: 11
abundance: NA

CDR3aa: CASSQVEGSDYGYTF
CDR3nt: TGTGCCAGCAGCCAAGTAGAGGGGTCGGACTATGGCTACACCTTC
v_gene: TRBV3-1
j_gene: TRBJ1-2
d_gene: NA
len: 15
abundance: NA

CDR3aa: CASSLVGQSYEQYF
CDR3nt: TGTGCCAGCAGCTTGGTGGGACAGTCCTACGAGCAGTACTTC
v_gene: TRBV5-8
j_gene: TRBJ2-7
d_gene: TRBD1
len: 14
abundance: NA

CDR3aa: CASSSPTGRGGLQREAFF
CDR3nt: TGTGCCAGCAGCTCTCCTACAGGCCGCGGTGGGCTTCAGCGTGAAGCTTTCTTT
v_gene: TRBV5-4
j_gene: TRBJ1-1
d_gene: NA
len: 18
abundance: few

CDR3aa: CSASPVTGGNPPYF
CDR3nt: TGCAGTGCTTCCCCGGTGACAGGGGGCAATCCGCCATACTTC
v_gene: TRBV20-1
j_gene: TRBJ2-7
d_gene: TRBD1
len: 14
abundance: many

CDR3aa: CASMISAGYTF
CDR3nt: TGTGCCAGCATGATTTCCGCTGGCTACACCTTC
v_gene: TRBV2
j_gene: TRBJ1-2
d_gene: NA
len: 11
abundance: NA

CDR3aa: CASSHPAYNEQFF
CDR3nt: TGTGCCAGCAGCCACCCGGCCTACAATGAGCAGTTCTTC
v_gene: TRBV12-1
j_gene: TRBJ2-1
d_gene: NA
len: 13
abundance: few

CDR3aa: CSARAGQGPVNYGYTF
CDR3nt: TGCAGTGCTAGAGCGGGACAGGGTCCGGTTAACTATGGCTACACCTTC
v_gene: TRBV20-1
j_gene: TRBJ1-2
d_gene: TRBD1
len: 16
abundance: few

CDR3aa: CAIAGAPTGELFF
CDR3nt: TGTGCCATCGCAGGGGCCCCCACCGGGGAGCTGTTTTTT
v_gene: TRBV10-3
j_gene: TRBJ2-2
d_gene: NA
len: 13
abundance: few

CDR3aa: CASSPPPRAHPLEAFF
CDR3nt: TGTGCCAGCAGTCCGCCGCCTAGGGCCCACCCCCTTGAAGCTTTCTTT
v_gene: TRBV28
j_gene: TRBJ1-1
d_gene: NA
len: 16
abundance: NA